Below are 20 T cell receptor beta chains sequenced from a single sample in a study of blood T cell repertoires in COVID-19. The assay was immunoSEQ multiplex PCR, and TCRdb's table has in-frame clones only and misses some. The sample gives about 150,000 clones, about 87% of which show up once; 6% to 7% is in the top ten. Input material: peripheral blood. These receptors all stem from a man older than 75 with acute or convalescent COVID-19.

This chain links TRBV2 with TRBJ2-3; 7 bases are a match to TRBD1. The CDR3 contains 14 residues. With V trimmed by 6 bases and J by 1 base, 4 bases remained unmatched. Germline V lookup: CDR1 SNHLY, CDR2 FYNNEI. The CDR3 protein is CASRSTGRTDTQYF. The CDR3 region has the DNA TGTGCCAGCAGATCGACAGGGCGCACAGATACGCAGTATTTT.

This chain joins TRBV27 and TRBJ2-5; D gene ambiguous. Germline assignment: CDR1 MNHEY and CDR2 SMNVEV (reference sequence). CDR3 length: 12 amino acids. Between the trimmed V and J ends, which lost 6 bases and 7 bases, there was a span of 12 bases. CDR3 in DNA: TGTGCCAGCAGAGCTCGCCCCGGGACCCAGTACTTC. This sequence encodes CASRARPGTQYF.

CDR3 region: CASRAKGAGPNYGYTF. The CDR3 DNA reads TGTGCCAGCAGGGCAAAGGGAGCAGGACCAAACTATGGCTACACCTTC. The chain recombines TRBV28 with TRBJ1-2; D gene unclear. The CDR3 totals 16 residues. The V end was cut by 6 bases, the J end by 2 bases, with 19 bases between. Germline assignment: CDR1 MDHEN and CDR2 SYDVKM.

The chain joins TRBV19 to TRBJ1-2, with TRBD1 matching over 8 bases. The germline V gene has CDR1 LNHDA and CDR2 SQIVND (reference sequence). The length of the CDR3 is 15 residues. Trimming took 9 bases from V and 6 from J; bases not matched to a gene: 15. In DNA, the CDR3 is TGTGCCAGCTCCGGACAGGGCGCGCCCTGGGATGGCTACACCTTC. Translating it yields CASSGQGAPWDGYTF.

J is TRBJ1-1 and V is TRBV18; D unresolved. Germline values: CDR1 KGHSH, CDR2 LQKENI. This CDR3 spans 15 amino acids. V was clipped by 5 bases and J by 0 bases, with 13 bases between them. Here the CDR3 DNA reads TGTGCCAGCTCAGGACTCATGGGGATGAACACTGAAGCTTTCTTT. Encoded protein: CASSGLMGMNTEAFF.

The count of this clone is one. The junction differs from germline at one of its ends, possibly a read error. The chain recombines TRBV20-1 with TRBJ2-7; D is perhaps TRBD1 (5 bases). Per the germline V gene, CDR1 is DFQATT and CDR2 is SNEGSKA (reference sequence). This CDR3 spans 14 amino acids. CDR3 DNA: TGCGGTGCTAGTAGGTCAGGGCTCGCCTACGAGCAGTACTTC. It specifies CGASRSGLAYEQYF.

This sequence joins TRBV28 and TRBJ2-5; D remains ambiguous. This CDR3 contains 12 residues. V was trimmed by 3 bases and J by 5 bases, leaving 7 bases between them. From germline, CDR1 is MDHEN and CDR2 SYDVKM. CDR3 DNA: TGTGCCAGCAGTTTTAGTGTTGAGACCCAGTACTTC. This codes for CASSFSVETQYF. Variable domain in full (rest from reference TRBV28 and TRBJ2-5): DVKVTQSSRYLVKRTGEKVFLECVQDMDHENMFWYRQDPGLGLRLIYFSYDVKMKEKGDIPEGYSVSREKKERFSLILESASTNQTSMYLCASSFSVETQYFGPGTRLLVL.

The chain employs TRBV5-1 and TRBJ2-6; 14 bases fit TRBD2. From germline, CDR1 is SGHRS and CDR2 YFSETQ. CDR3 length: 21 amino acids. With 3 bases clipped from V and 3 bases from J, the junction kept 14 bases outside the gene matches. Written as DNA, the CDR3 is TGCGCCAGCAGCTCCCTGGGACTAGCGGGAGTACCCCTTAGTGGGGCCAACGTCCTGACTTTC. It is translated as CASSSLGLAGVPLSGANVLTF.

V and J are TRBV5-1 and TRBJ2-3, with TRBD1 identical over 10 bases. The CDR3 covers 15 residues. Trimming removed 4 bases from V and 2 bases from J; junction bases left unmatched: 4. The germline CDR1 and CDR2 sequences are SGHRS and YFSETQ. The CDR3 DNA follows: TGCGCCAGCAGCAAGGACAGGGGGGACACAGATACGCAGTATTTT. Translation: CASSKDRGDTDTQYF.

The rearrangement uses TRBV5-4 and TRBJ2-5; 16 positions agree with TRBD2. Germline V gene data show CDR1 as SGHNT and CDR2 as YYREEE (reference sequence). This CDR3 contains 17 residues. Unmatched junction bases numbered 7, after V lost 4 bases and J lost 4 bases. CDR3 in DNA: TGTGCCAGCAGCCCCGGGACTAGCGGGAGGGAAGGAGAGACCCAGTACTTC. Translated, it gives CASSPGTSGREGETQYF.

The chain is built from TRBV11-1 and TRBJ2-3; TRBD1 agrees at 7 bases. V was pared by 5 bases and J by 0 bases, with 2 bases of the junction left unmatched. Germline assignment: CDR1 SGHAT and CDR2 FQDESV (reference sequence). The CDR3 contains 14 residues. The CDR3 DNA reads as TGTGCCAGCAGCCGCAGGGGGAGCACAGATACGCAGTATTTT. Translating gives CASSRRGSTDTQYF.

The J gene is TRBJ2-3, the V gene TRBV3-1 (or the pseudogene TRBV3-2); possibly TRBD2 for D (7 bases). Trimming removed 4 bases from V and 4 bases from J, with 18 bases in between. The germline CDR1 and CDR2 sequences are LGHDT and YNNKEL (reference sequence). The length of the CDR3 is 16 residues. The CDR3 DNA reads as TGTGCCAGCAGCCGTGGGGCGGGGGCCCCCCCAGATACGCAGTATTTT. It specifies CASSRGAGAPPDTQYF.

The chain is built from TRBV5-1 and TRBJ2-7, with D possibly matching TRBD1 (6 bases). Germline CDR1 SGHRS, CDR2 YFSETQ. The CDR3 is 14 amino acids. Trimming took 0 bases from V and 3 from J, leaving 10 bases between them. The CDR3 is CASSLDRVYYEQYF. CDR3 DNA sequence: TGCGCCAGCAGCTTGGACAGGGTTTACTACGAGCAGTACTTC.

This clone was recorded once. This CDR3 reads CASSTSSDLTDTQYF. DNA of the CDR3: TGTGCCAGTAGTACCTCTAGCGACCTCACAGATACGCAGTATTTT. The chain combines TRBV19 with TRBJ2-3, with a tentative D call TRBD2 (6 bases). Germline loops: CDR1 LNHDA, CDR2 SQIVND (reference sequence). The CDR3 covers 15 residues. V was cut by 4 bases and J by 2 bases, with 13 bases left in between.

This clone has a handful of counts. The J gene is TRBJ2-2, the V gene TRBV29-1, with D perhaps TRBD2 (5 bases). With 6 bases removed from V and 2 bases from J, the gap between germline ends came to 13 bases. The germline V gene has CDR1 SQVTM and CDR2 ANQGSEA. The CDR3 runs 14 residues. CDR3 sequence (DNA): TGCAGCGTGCCAGACTACGTTAACACCGGGGAGCTGTTTTTT. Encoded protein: CSVPDYVNTGELFF.

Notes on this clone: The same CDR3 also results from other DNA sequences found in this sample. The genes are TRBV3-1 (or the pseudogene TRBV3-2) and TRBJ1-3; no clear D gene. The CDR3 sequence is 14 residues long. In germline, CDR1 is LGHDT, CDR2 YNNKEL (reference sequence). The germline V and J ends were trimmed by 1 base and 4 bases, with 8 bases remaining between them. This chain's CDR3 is CASSQGLAGNTIYF. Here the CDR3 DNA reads TGTGCCAGCAGCCAAGGTTTAGCCGGAAACACCATATATTTT.

The CDR3 protein is CASGGGGQPQHF. Written as DNA, the CDR3 is TGTGCCAGCGGTGGGGGGGGCCAGCCCCAGCATTTT. V is TRBV12-3 or TRBV12-4 and J is TRBJ1-5, with a possible D match to TRBD1 (6 bases). The length of the CDR3 is 12 residues. Trimming cost V 8 bases and J 7 bases, with 12 bases left between them.

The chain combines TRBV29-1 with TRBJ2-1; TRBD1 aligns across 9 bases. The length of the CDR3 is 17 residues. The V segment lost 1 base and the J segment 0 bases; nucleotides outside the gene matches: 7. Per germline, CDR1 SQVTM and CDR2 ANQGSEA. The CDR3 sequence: CSVEGTGVRSSYNEQFF. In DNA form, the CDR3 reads TGCAGCGTTGAAGGGACAGGGGTCCGTAGCTCCTACAATGAGCAGTTCTTC.

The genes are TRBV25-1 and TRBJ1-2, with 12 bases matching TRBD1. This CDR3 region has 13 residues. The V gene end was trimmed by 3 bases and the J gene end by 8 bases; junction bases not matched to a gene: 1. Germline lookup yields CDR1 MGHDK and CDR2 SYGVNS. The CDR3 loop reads CASSDGTGGGYTF. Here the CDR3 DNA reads TGTGCCAGCAGTGACGGGACAGGGGGCGGCTACACCTTC.

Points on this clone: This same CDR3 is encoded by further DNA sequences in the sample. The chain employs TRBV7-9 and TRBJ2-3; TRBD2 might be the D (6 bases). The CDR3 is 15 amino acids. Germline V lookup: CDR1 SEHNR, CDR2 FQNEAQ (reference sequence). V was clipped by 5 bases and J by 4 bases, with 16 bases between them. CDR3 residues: CASSLGGALADTQYF. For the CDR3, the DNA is TGTGCCAGCAGCCTCGGCGGGGCACTTGCAGATACGCAGTATTTT.